This is a list of T cell receptor beta chains from one sample in a study of cytomegalovirus exposure and HLA in healthy donors. The table came from immunoSEQ multiplex PCR; TCRdb's copy has only in-frame clones and leaves some out. Of approximately 170,000 clones in the sample, 60% to 85% were seen once. Sequencing was done on a sample of PBMCs. Every receptor here comes from a male donor in good health and CMV-seropositive. CDR3s include the opening cysteine and the closing phenylalanine or tryptophan. A D gene is named only where the DNA matches it firmly. Part of the rows lack a size; the others show once, few, many or a class for expanded clones.

>NA|TRBD2|TRBV10-2|TRBJ2-5|17
TGCGCCAGCAGTCATACGGCTAAGCGGGGGGCCGGGGAGACCCAGTACTTC
CASSHTAKRGAGETQYF
>once|TRBD1|TRBV18|TRBJ2-1|14
TGTGCCAGCTCACCGGGACAGATCTACAATGAGCAGTTCTTC
CASSPGQIYNEQFF
>NA|NA|TRBV27|TRBJ1-6|12
TGTGCCAGCAGTGGACCGGGGTCACCCCTCCACTTT
CASSGPGSPLHF
>NA|NA|TRBV19|TRBJ1-1|13
TGTGCCAGTAGTACCACCACTCGGACTGAAGCTTTCTTT
CASSTTTRTEAFF
>NA|TRBD2|TRBV7-9|TRBJ2-7|15
TGTTCCAGCAGCTCCGGTCCGGCGGGGGCCTACGAGCAGTACTTC
CSSSSGPAGAYEQYF
>NA|NA|TRBV9|TRBJ2-7|14
TGTGCCAGCAGCGTAGCCCCGACAAGGGGTGAGCAGTACTTC
CASSVAPTRGEQYF
>NA|NA|TRBV7-2|TRBJ2-5|15
TGTGCCAGCCACCGACTAGTCGGGGCCAGAGAGACCCAGTACTTC
CASHRLVGARETQYF
>few|NA|TRBV2|TRBJ1-5|14
TGTGCCAGCAGTGAAACAGGGTGGAATCAGCCCCAGCATTTT
CASSETGWNQPQHF
>NA|TRBD2|TRBV10-2|TRBJ2-1|15
TGCGCCAGCAGTGAGTCGGGACTAGCCAACAATGAGCAGTTCTTC
CASSESGLANNEQFF
>NA|NA|TRBV5-1|TRBJ1-6|13
TGCGCCAGCAGCTTCGGGAAAGATTCACCCCTCCACTTT
CASSFGKDSPLHF
>NA|TRBD2|TRBV6-1|TRBJ2-1|15
TGTGCCAGCAGTGAGGAATTTCTAGCGGGGCTTGAGCAGTTCTTC
CASSEEFLAGLEQFF
>NA|NA|TRBV9|TRBJ1-2|13
TGTGCCAGCACCCCAGGGAACGACTATGGCTACACCTTC
CASTPGNDYGYTF
>NA|TRBD1|TRBV7-9|TRBJ1-1|15
TGTGCCAGCAGGGGGACAGGGAGTAGGAACACTGAAGCTTTCTTT
CASRGTGSRNTEAFF
>NA|TRBD1|TRBV19|TRBJ2-7|14
TGTGCCAGTAGTATAAGGACAGGGCCTGGCGAGCAGTACTTC
CASSIRTGPGEQYF
>NA|NA|TRBV7-9|TRBJ1-2|14
TGTGCCAGCAGCCCGCGGAGCCTCGTTTATGGCTACACCTTC
CASSPRSLVYGYTF
>NA|NA|TRBV30|TRBJ2-2|14
TGTGCCTGGAGTGTATTGGCGGGCACCGGGGAGCTGTTTTTT
CAWSVLAGTGELFF
>NA|TRBD2|TRBV5-6|TRBJ2-3|17
TGTGCCAGCAGCTTGGGGTCGCGGGGGGCGGGCACAGATACGCAGTATTTT
CASSLGSRGAGTDTQYF
>NA|NA|TRBV19|TRBJ1-4|15
TGTGCCAGTAGTATACTGGGGCAGAATAATGAAAAACTGTTTTTT
CASSILGQNNEKLFF
>NA|NA|TRBV7-2|TRBJ2-3|15
TGTGCCAGCAGCTTACGCCTAGCTGTGGCAGATACGCAGTATTTT
CASSLRLAVADTQYF
>once|TRBD2|TRBV29-1|TRBJ2-5|14
TGCAGCGCCATAACTAGCGGGGGGAGTGAGACCCAGTACTTC
CSAITSGGSETQYF
>NA|TRBD1|TRBV5-6|TRBJ1-1|15
TGTGCCAGCAGCCGGTACAGGGGTATGAACACTGAAGCTTTCTTT
CASSRYRGMNTEAFF
>NA|TRBD2|TRBV15|TRBJ2-5|15
TGTGCCACCAGCGGGACTAGCGGGGGGGCAGAGACCCAGTACTTC
CATSGTSGGAETQYF
>NA|NA|TRBV30|TRBJ1-1|14
TGTGCCTGGAGTGTAGACTTCCTGAACACTGAAGCTTTCTTT
CAWSVDFLNTEAFF
>NA|NA|TRBV7-9|TRBJ2-1|15
TGTGCCAGCAGCCTAGACACTAATCCCTACAATGAGCAGTTCTTC
CASSLDTNPYNEQFF
>NA|NA|TRBV7-8|TRBJ1-5|17
TGTGCCAGCAGCCCCCGAGGATTATCCAGAAGCAATCAGCCCCAGCATTTT
CASSPRGLSRSNQPQHF
>NA|TRBD1|TRBV5-6|TRBJ2-7|15
TGTGCCAGCAGCTTGGGACAGGGTTTAATTTACGAGCAGTACTTC
CASSLGQGLIYEQYF
>NA|TRBD1|TRBV5-1|TRBJ2-3|14
TGCGCCAGCAGCGGGACAGGGGAGGGGGGTACGCAGTATTTT
CASSGTGEGGTQYF
>NA|TRBD2|TRBV29-1|TRBJ2-1|15
TGCAGCGTGGGGGCGGCTAGCGGGACCAACAATGAGCAGTTCTTC
CSVGAASGTNNEQFF
>NA|NA|TRBV5-1|TRBJ1-1|15
TGCGCCAGCAGCCAACAGGGCCCCCCGAACACTGAAGCTTTCTTT
CASSQQGPPNTEAFF
>NA|NA|TRBV6-5|TRBJ2-5|15
TGTGCCAGCAGTTTTACAGTTCCCTACCAAGAGACCCAGTACTTC
CASSFTVPYQETQYF